The 4 T cell receptor beta chains presented below share a single source sample, sequenced in a study of blood T cell repertoires in COVID-19. Profiling relied on immunoSEQ multiplex PCR, and the TCRdb table lists in-frame clones only, not all of them. The table has tens of thousands of clones, 75% to 85% seen once. Sequencing input: peripheral blood. The source is a woman in her fifties or sixties with acute or convalescent COVID-19.

The chain couples TRBV11-2 to TRBJ2-5, with D possibly being TRBD1 (5 bases). Germline-derived CDR1 and CDR2 are SGHAT and FQNNGV. Trimming cost V 5 bases and J 1 base, with 11 bases left between them. The CDR3 sequence is 14 residues long. The CDR3: CASSIQVLQETQYF. CDR3 coding DNA: TGTGCCAGCAGCATACAGGTACTCCAAGAGACCCAGTACTTC.

The chain carries TRBV3-1 (or the pseudogene TRBV3-2) and TRBJ1-4; D gene uncertain. Germline V gene lookup returns CDR1 LGHDT and CDR2 YNNKEL (reference sequence). Trimming cost V 0 bases and J 4 bases, with 9 bases left between them. The CDR3 is made up of 15 amino acids. This CDR3 reads CASSQDSGYNEKLFF. CDR3 coding DNA: TGTGCCAGCAGCCAAGATAGCGGCTATAATGAAAAACTGTTTTTT.

The V call is TRBV6-6, the J call TRBJ1-5; tentatively, D is TRBD1 (5 bases). This CDR3 spans 13 amino acids. The germline gives CDR1 MNHNY, CDR2 SVGAGI (reference sequence). Trimming took off 10 bases at V and 5 bases at J, with 15 bases between the two ends. CDR3 protein: CATRDPEHQPQHF. The CDR3 DNA is TGTGCCACCAGGGATCCGGAGCATCAGCCCCAGCATTTT.

The chain links TRBV6-5 to TRBJ1-1; D call uncertain. Trimming stripped 6 bases from V and 3 bases from J, with 11 bases between. The CDR3 is 13 amino acids. Germline V gene sequence: CDR1 MNHEY, CDR2 SVGAGI. CDR3 protein: CASSDLEHTEAFF. The CDR3 nucleotides read TGTGCCAGCAGCGATTTAGAACACACTGAAGCTTTCTTT.